This is a list of T cell receptor beta chains from one sample in a study of blood T cell repertoires in COVID-19. TCRdb keeps only in-frame clones here, not all; method: immunoSEQ multiplex PCR. The repertoire holds 140,000 to 150,000 clones, with about 89% as singletons. Input material: PBMCs or T cells enriched from blood (not recorded which). The receptor set was obtained from a man between 60 and 70 years old who had recovered from COVID-19. Each CDR3 is given with its conserved first and last residue. Fields, in order: V gene, CDR3 protein.

>TRBV7-6
CASSRIAGRSTDTQYF
>TRBV10-3
CAISEPGQQNTGELFF
>TRBV9
CASSVRLAGGIGELFF
>TRBV27
CASSRQDVTSGANVLTF
>TRBV5-5
CASSADRGRTYEQYF
>TRBV3-1/TRBV3-2
CASSLGGSGANVLTF
>TRBV5-4
CASSHRGQGSYEQYF
>TRBV28
CASSLGRAYEQYF
>TRBV6-5
CASSLRGETQYF
>TRBV6-5
CATDRGSYEQYF
>TRBV19
CASRTGVSGEAFF
>TRBV2
CASSEAAGAGKLFF
>TRBV7-2
CASSLRVSTDTQYF
>TRBV11-2
CASSPLVGKGNEQFF
>TRBV5-1
CASSRTVNTEAFF
>TRBV15
CATSRVWVSGVNTEAFF
>TRBV11-2
CASSFLQGNTEAFF
>TRBV28
CASSSLAGGRTGELFF
>TRBV18
CASSAVGGTEAFF
>TRBV7-6
CASSLGARAGNSAEAFF
>TRBV7-9
CASSLLQGADTQYF
>TRBV18
CASSPGQYTDTQYF
>TRBV10-3
CAINGQGPNEQFF
>TRBV6-5
CASRPNRVSTYEQYF
>TRBV3-1/TRBV3-2
CASSPGSYEQYF